One sample yielded the 30 T cell receptor beta chains listed below, sequenced in a study of blood T cell repertoires in COVID-19. Sequencing used immunoSEQ multiplex PCR; TCRdb keeps in-frame clones, though not all of them. The repertoire consists of some 220,000 clones, with less than 90% occurring once and the leading ten covering 3% to 3.5%. The sequenced sample was PBMCs or T cells enriched from blood (not recorded which). The origin of the receptors is a woman aged 45-59 years in a cohort exposed to, infected with or recovered from COVID-19 (not recorded which).

The chain combines TRBV2 with TRBJ1-2, with unresolved D. The CDR3 loop spans 16 amino acids. Germline V gene lookup returns CDR1 SNHLY and CDR2 FYNNEI. Trimming cost V 6 bases and J 6 bases, with 23 bases left between them. CDR3 residues: CASRSPGGSGGDGYTF. CDR3 nucleotide sequence: TGTGCCAGCAGGTCCCCCGGAGGCTCCGGCGGGGATGGCTACACCTTC.

The chain is built from TRBV12-2 and TRBJ2-1; TRBD2 reflects the table's D call only, with no check against the DNA. TRBV12-2 is listed as a pseudogene. The CDR3 runs 22 residues. In DNA form, the CDR3 reads TGTGCAAGTCGCTTAGACCCAGTTGTCTCATGGGGGGGTCCTACTTCCTACAATGAGCAGTTCTTC. It is translated as CASRLDPVVSWGGPTSYNEQFF.

The chain joins TRBV5-1 to TRBJ1-2; D is possibly TRBD1 (6 bases). The CDR3 covers 13 residues. V was cut by 3 bases and J by 8 bases, with 14 bases left in between. The germline V gene encodes CDR1 SGHRS and CDR2 YFSETQ. The CDR3 here is CASSWNTGSGYTF. CDR3 DNA sequence: TGCGCCAGCAGCTGGAACACAGGGTCCGGCTACACCTTC.

The chain has TRBV4-3 and TRBJ1-2, with D uncertain. Looked up from germline, CDR1 is LGHNA and CDR2 is YSLEER. CDR3 length: 13 residues. V was pared by 0 bases and J by 5 bases, with 7 bases between. DNA of the CDR3: TGCGCCAGCAGCCAAGACAGCGCTTATGGCTACACCTTC. This gives the protein CASSQDSAYGYTF.

In the case of this clone: Other DNA sequences from this sample encode an identical CDR3 as well. The chain employs TRBV5-1 and TRBJ1-5; TRBD1 is a possible D gene (6 bases). Germline V CDR1 and CDR2: SGHRS, YFSETQ. Trimming shortened V by 0 bases and J by 0 bases, and 7 bases separated the two germline ends. The CDR3 extends over 15 amino acids. CDR3 sequence: CASSLAGDSNQPQHF. In nucleotides, the CDR3 is TGCGCCAGCAGCTTGGCAGGGGATAGCAATCAGCCCCAGCATTTT.

This clone appeared a single time. The chain couples TRBV5-1 to TRBJ2-5; weak D call: TRBD1 (7 bases). Germline V gene lookup returns CDR1 SGHRS and CDR2 YFSETQ. With 1 base removed from V and 5 bases from J, the gap between germline ends came to 15 bases. The CDR3 covers 15 residues. CDR3 amino acids: CASSLTQGGRETQYF. The DNA of the CDR3 is TGCGCCAGCAGCTTGACGCAGGGGGGAAGGGAGACCCAGTACTTC.

The chain carries TRBV19 and TRBJ1-5; the D gene is possibly TRBD1 (6 bases). Germline V gives CDR1 LNHDA, CDR2 SQIVND (reference sequence). The CDR3 sequence is 15 residues long. The V end lost 5 bases, the J end lost 4 bases, and 15 bases lay between the germline ends. The CDR3 loop reads CASSQTGQLNQPQHF. For the CDR3, the DNA is TGTGCCAGTAGTCAAACCGGACAGCTAAATCAGCCCCAGCATTTT.

The chain employs TRBV19 and TRBJ1-4; TRBD1 matches 7 bases. CDR1 LNHDA and CDR2 SQIVND come from the germline V gene (reference sequence). V was pared by 7 bases and J by 6 bases, with 11 bases of the junction left unmatched. CDR3 length equals 15 residues. CDR3: CASTEGGSGYEKLFF. In DNA, the CDR3 is TGTGCCAGTACTGAAGGGGGCTCGGGGTATGAAAAACTGTTTTTT.

Here the CDR3 DNA reads TGTGCCAGCAGCGGCATCGCGGGGCGGGGGGGGACTAGCACAGATACGCAGTATTTT. This encodes CASSGIAGRGGTSTDTQYF. V usage is TRBV2 and J usage is TRBJ2-3; 9 bases match TRBD2. The germline V gene has CDR1 SNHLY and CDR2 FYNNEI. The trim removed 6 bases at V and 0 bases at J, leaving 16 bases unmatched. The length of the CDR3 is 19 residues.

This chain uses TRBV30 with TRBJ1-2; D is undetermined. CDR1 and CDR2 (germline): GTSNPN, SVGIG (reference sequence). Trimming cost V 1 base and J 5 bases, with 11 bases left between them. There are 13 residues in the CDR3. The CDR3 sequence: CAWSAGRGYGYTF. The CDR3 bases are TGTGCCTGGAGTGCCGGACGGGGATATGGCTACACCTTC.

This rearrangement joins TRBV12-3 or TRBV12-4 to TRBJ1-2; the D is unclear. Trimming took 1 base from V and 8 from J, leaving 11 bases between them. The CDR3 sequence is 13 residues long. CDR3 residues: CASSLVSSGGYTF. In DNA form, the CDR3 reads TGTGCCAGCAGTTTAGTCTCTTCGGGGGGCTACACCTTC.

The chain joins TRBV28 to TRBJ1-2; no firm D call. Between the trimmed V and J ends, which lost 3 bases and 4 bases, there was a span of 9 bases. From germline, CDR1 is MDHEN and CDR2 SYDVKM. The CDR3 loop spans 13 amino acids. The CDR3 DNA reads as TGTGCCAGCAGTTTCGGGAGCGGCTATGGCTACACCTTC. Protein sequence: CASSFGSGYGYTF.

The chain uses TRBV18 and TRBJ2-5; D gene ambiguous. Germline CDR1 reads KGHSH; CDR2 reads LQKENI. V lost 1 base, J lost 2 bases, and 5 bases lay in between. This CDR3 comprises 13 residues. The CDR3 coding sequence is TGTGCCAGCTCACCACGAGAACAAGAGACCCAGTACTTC. Translating it yields CASSPREQETQYF. Full variable domain (outside the CDR3, taken from reference TRBV18 and TRBJ2-5): NAGVMQNPRHLVRRRGQEARLRCSPMKGHSHVYWYRQLPEEGLKFMVYLQKENIIDESGMPKERFSAEFPKEGPSILRIQQVVRGDSAAYFCASSPREQETQYFGPGTRLLVL.

The sample holds a few counts of this clone. V gene TRBV19 combines with J gene TRBJ1-2, with D possibly matching TRBD1 (6 bases). The germline V and J ends were trimmed by 6 bases and 5 bases, with 19 bases remaining between them. The germline CDR1 and CDR2 sequences are LNHDA and SQIVND (reference sequence). This CDR3 is built from 15 residues. The chain's CDR3 is CASSTGTPTLYGYTF. The CDR3 coding sequence is TGTGCCAGTAGCACCGGGACACCTACATTATATGGCTACACCTTC.

This chain connects TRBV7-3 to TRBJ2-1; D is perhaps TRBD1 (5 bases). The CDR3 has 12 residues. The ends were cut back, 6 bases at V and 10 bases at J, with 13 bases in the middle. CDR1 is SGHTA and CDR2 is FQGTGA in the germline V gene. The CDR3 DNA reads as TGTGCCAGCAGAGGGGCCACCAGGGAGCAGTTCTTC. The encoded protein is CASRGATREQFF.

The chain uses TRBV12-3 or TRBV12-4 and TRBJ2-1, with 7 bases identical to TRBD1. V was clipped by 2 bases and J by 10 bases; unmatched bases: 5. The CDR3 has 13 amino acids. This chain's CDR3 is CASSLNVRGEQFF. The CDR3 DNA sequence: TGTGCCAGCAGTTTAAACGTCAGGGGGGAGCAGTTCTTC.

This chain connects TRBV9 to TRBJ2-1, with TRBD2 matching 9 bases. This CDR3 region has 19 residues. V was clipped by 1 base and J by 6 bases; unmatched bases: 17. Germline V CDR1 and CDR2: SGDLS, YYNGEE. Written as DNA, the CDR3 is TGTGCCAGCAGCGTACGTCCGGCTGGAGGCGGGGGGGCTCTCAATGAGCAGTTCTTC. Protein sequence: CASSVRPAGGGGALNEQFF.

This rearrangement joins TRBV27 to TRBJ1-1; 9 bases map to TRBD1. The CDR3 spans 15 residues. Germline V gene data show CDR1 as MNHEY and CDR2 as SMNVEV (reference sequence). J gave up 4 bases and V 7 bases, and 10 bases lay outside the gene matches. The CDR3 DNA is TGTGCCAGCAACCTAATCGGACAGGGGAGCACTGAAGCTTTCTTT. Translation gives CASNLIGQGSTEAFF.

The chain is built from TRBV5-4 and TRBJ2-3; 10 nucleotides line up with TRBD2. Trimming removed 1 base from V and 4 bases from J; junction bases left unmatched: 3. The CDR3 has 15 amino acids. Per germline, CDR1 SGHNT and CDR2 YYREEE (reference sequence). Written as DNA, the CDR3 is TGTGCCAGCAGCTTGATACTAGCGGGGCCAGATACGCAGTATTTT. Protein: CASSLILAGPDTQYF.

Concerning this clone itself: The junction does not match germline at one end; this may be a read error. The chain couples TRBV5-4 to TRBJ1-1; D unclear. The CDR3 is 10 amino acids. Germline V lookup: CDR1 SGHNT, CDR2 YYREEE (reference sequence). CDR3: CASSPTPLAF. CDR3 nucleotides: TGTGCCAGCAGCCCAACACCTCTGGCCTTT.

As for this clone: The junction shows a germline mismatch at one end, possibly a read error. The chain carries TRBV7-9 and TRBJ2-2, with D tentatively TRBD2 (6 bases). CDR1 and CDR2 (germline): SEHNR, FQNEAQ (reference sequence). This CDR3 has 16 residues. For the CDR3, the DNA is TGTGCCAGCAGCATAGCGGTCCCCCTAACGGGCGGGGAGCTGTTTTTT. This codes for CASSIAVPLTGGELFF.

This chain uses TRBV4-2 with TRBJ2-1, with 10 bases matching TRBD1. Germline CDR1 and CDR2: LGHNA and YNFKEQ. This CDR3 is 16 amino acids long. After removal of 1 base from V and 7 bases from J, the junction contained 7 bases not matched to a gene. This chain's CDR3 is CASSQASRTGGNEQFF. The CDR3 region has the DNA TGTGCCAGCAGCCAAGCGTCGAGGACAGGGGGGAATGAGCAGTTCTTC.

The chain couples TRBV5-1 to TRBJ2-5, with 9 bases lining up with TRBD1. Trimming removed 5 bases from V and 2 bases from J; junction bases left unmatched: 7. CDR3 size: 15 residues. The germline V gene has CDR1 SGHRS and CDR2 YFSETQ. In DNA form, the CDR3 reads TGCGCCAGCAGGGATGGACAGGGGTCACAAGAGACCCAGTACTTC. This sequence encodes CASRDGQGSQETQYF.

The rearrangement links TRBV11-3 to TRBJ2-7; 14 positions match TRBD2. Germline V CDR1 and CDR2: SGHNT, YENEEA. The CDR3 runs to 15 residues. The trim removed 4 bases at V and 7 bases at J, leaving 6 bases unmatched. The DNA for the CDR3 is TGTGCCAGCAGCTCGGGACTAGCGGGGGTCTCGGAGCAGTACTTC. Translation: CASSSGLAGVSEQYF.

The rearrangement links TRBV19 to TRBJ1-5; D remains unclear. From germline, CDR1 is LNHDA and CDR2 SQIVND (reference sequence). V was cut by 3 bases and J by 8 bases, with 11 bases left in between. CDR3 length: 13 amino acids. The CDR3 protein is CASSIPLLEPQHF. The CDR3 bases are TGTGCCAGTAGTATTCCACTTTTGGAGCCCCAGCATTTT.

The rearrangement joins TRBV5-8 to TRBJ2-3; 8 nucleotides match TRBD2. The germline CDR1 and CDR2 sequences are SGHTS and YDEGEE. The trim removed 4 bases at V and 1 base at J, leaving 5 bases unmatched. CDR3 length: 15 amino acids. The CDR3 DNA sequence: TGTGCCAGCAGCAGGTTTAGCGGGGGCACAGATACGCAGTATTTT. This codes for CASSRFSGGTDTQYF.

The count of this clone is one. This chain connects TRBV27 to TRBJ1-5; no clear D. This CDR3 spans 14 amino acids. CDR1 MNHEY and CDR2 SMNVEV come from the germline V gene (reference sequence). Trimming stripped 6 bases from V and 1 base from J, with 10 bases between. CDR3 DNA: TGTGCCAGCAGCCCAACCCTAAGCAATCAGCCCCAGCATTTT. This gives the protein CASSPTLSNQPQHF.

Only one count was recorded for this clone. The gene calls are TRBV12-3 or TRBV12-4 and TRBJ2-4, with 7 bases that match TRBD2. The CDR3 runs 13 residues. V trimming: 8 bases; J trimming: 6 bases; junction bases outside the gene matches: 7. CDR3 DNA sequence: TGTGCCAGCTGCCTGGGGGGGTTAAACATTCAGTACTTC. Amino acids: CASCLGGLNIQYF.

The J gene is TRBJ2-3, the V gene TRBV5-6; D gene unclear. The germline V and J ends were trimmed by 1 base and 3 bases, with 9 bases remaining between them. Germline V gene lookup returns CDR1 SGHDT and CDR2 YYEEEE. The CDR3 has 14 amino acids. This CDR3 is CASSLSIYTDTQYF. CDR3 coding DNA: TGTGCCAGCAGCTTGTCCATCTATACAGATACGCAGTATTTT.

This chain uses TRBV5-6 with TRBJ1-3; D might be TRBD1 (5 bases). Per germline, CDR1 SGHDT and CDR2 YYEEEE. V was trimmed by 0 bases and J by 0 bases, leaving 13 bases between them. The CDR3 extends over 17 amino acids. The CDR3 sequence: CASSLDRGSNSGNTIYF. The CDR3 nucleotides read TGTGCCAGCAGCTTGGATAGGGGCAGCAACTCTGGAAACACCATATATTTT.